This TCR beta chain derives from a study of blood T cells in healthy people across ages. A second PCR, run for roughly 7 to 12 cycles, used a sample-barcoded 5' primer plus a J-beta primer mix. TCRdb independently ran MiXCR on the 5' RACE reads; one entry per CDR3 protein. Of 700,000 or so distinct CDR3 sequences in the sample, approximately 40% were seen once. Points from the study as a whole: Age showed a roughly linear inverse relationship with TCR beta diversity per million T cells.

About this clonotype: Antigen: not known.

The CDR3 is 16 residues long. V trimming: 1 base; J trimming: 5 bases; junction bases outside the gene matches: 7. In germline, CDR1 is MGHDK, CDR2 SYGVNS. This sequence originates from an elderly man in good health. V is TRBV25-1 and J is TRBJ2-2; TRBD1 matches at 7 bases. Material for sequencing was blood. DNA for the CDR3: TGTGCCAGCAGTGAATTAGGGACAGCCTGGACCGGGGAGCTGTTTTTT. Its protein is CASSELGTAWTGELFF.